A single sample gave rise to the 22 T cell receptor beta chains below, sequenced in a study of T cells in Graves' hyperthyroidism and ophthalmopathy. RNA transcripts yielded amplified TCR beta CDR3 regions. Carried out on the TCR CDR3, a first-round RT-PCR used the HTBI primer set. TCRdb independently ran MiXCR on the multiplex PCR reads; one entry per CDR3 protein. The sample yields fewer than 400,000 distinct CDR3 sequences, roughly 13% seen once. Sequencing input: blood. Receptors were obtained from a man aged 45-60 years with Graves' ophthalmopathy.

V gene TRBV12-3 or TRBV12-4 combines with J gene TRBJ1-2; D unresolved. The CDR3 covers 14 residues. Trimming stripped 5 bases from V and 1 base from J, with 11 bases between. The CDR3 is CASSPRRLNYGYTF. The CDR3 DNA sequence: TGTGCCAGCAGTCCACGACGCCTTAACTATGGCTACACCTTC.

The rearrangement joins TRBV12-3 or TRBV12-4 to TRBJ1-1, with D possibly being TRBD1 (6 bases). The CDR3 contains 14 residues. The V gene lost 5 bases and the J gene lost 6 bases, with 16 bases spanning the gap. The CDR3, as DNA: TGTGCCAGCAGTCGAACAGGGTTGGAGGCTGAAGCTTTCTTT. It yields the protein CASSRTGLEAEAFF.

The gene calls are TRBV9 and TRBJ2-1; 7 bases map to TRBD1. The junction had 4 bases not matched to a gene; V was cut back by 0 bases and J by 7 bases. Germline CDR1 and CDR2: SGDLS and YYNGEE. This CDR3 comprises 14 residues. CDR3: CASSVGGGWNEQFF. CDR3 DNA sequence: TGTGCCAGCAGCGTAGGAGGGGGCTGGAATGAGCAGTTCTTC.

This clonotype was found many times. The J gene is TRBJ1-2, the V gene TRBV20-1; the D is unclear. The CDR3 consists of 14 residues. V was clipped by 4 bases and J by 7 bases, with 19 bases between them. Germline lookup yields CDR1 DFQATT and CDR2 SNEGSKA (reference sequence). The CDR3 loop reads CSATNSRAYGGYTF. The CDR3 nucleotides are TGCAGTGCTACTAATTCGCGGGCCTACGGTGGCTACACCTTC.

CDR3 sequence: CSAREDRDYGYTF. The CDR3 DNA reads as TGCAGCGCTCGCGAGGACAGGGATTATGGCTACACCTTC. J is TRBJ1-2 and V is TRBV29-1; 8 bases fit TRBD1. This CDR3 spans 13 amino acids. V shed 7 bases, J shed 5 bases, and the junction held 9 bases outside the gene matches. Germline CDR1 SQVTM, CDR2 ANQGSEA. The complete variable domain, with remaining parts taken from reference TRBV29-1 and TRBJ1-2, reads SAVISQKPSRDICQRGTSLTIQCQVDSQVTMMFWYRQQPGQSLTLIATANQGSEATYESGFVIDKFPISRPNLTFSTLTVSNMSPEDSSIYLCSAREDRDYGYTFGSGTRLTVV.

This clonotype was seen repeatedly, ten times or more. CDR3 in DNA: TGTGCCAGCAGTGAAGGGGCCCTAGTTTCCTCCTACAATGAGCAGTTCTTC. Its protein product is CASSEGALVSSYNEQFF. The V call is TRBV2, the J call TRBJ2-1, with no clear D. Germline V CDR1 and CDR2: SNHLY, FYNNEI. The length of the CDR3 is 17 residues. Trimming pared 1 base from V and 0 bases from J, leaving 13 bases between.

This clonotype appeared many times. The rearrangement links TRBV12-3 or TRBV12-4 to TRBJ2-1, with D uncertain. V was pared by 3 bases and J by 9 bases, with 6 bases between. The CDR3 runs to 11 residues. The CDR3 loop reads CASSFQSEQFF. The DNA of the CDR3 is TGTGCCAGCAGTTTTCAAAGTGAGCAGTTCTTC.

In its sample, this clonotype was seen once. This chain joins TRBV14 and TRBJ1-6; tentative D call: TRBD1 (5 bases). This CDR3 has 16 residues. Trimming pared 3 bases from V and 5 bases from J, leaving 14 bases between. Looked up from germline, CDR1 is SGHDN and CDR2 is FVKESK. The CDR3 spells CASSQQGTGNNSPLHF. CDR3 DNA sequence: TGTGCCAGCAGCCAGCAAGGGACGGGAAATAATTCACCCCTCCACTTT.

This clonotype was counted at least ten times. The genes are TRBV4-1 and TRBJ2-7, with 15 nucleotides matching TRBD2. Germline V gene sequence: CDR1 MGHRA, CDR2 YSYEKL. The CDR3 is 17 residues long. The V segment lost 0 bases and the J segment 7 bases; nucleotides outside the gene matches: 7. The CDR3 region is CASSQEGGLAGGREQYF. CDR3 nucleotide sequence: TGCGCCAGCAGCCAAGAAGGGGGACTAGCGGGAGGTAGAGAGCAGTACTTC.

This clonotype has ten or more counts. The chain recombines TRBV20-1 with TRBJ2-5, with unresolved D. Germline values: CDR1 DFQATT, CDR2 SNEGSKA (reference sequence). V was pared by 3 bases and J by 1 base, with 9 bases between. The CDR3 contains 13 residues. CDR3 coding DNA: TGCAGTGCTAGTACCCTATCCCAAGAGACCCAGTACTTC. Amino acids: CSASTLSQETQYF.

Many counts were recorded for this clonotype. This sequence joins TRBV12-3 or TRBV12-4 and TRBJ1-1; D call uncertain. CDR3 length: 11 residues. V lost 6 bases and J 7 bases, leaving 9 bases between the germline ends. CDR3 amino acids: CASSRTDEAFF. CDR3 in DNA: TGTGCCAGCAGCCGTACAGATGAAGCTTTCTTT.

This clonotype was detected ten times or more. The CDR3 nucleotides read TGTGCCAGCACCCTCCCAGGTTTTCAGGCGCGCGAGCAGTACTTC. It is translated as CASTLPGFQAREQYF. The chain joins TRBV7-2 to TRBJ2-7, with D unclear. Trimming stripped 7 bases from V and 6 bases from J, with 22 bases between. This CDR3 region has 15 residues. Germline assignment: CDR1 SGHTA and CDR2 FQGNSA.

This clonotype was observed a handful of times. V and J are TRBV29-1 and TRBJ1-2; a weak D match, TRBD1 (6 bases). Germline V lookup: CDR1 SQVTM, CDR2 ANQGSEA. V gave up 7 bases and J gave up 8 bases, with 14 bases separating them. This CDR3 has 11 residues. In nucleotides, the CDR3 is TGCAGCGCCCGACGGGGGGGCGGCTACACCTTC. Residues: CSARRGGGYTF.

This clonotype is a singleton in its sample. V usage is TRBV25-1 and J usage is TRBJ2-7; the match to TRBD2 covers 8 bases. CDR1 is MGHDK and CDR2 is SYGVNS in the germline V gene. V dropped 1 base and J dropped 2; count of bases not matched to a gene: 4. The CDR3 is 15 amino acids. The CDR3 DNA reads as TGTGCCAGCAGTGAATTCACTAGCGGAACCTACGAGCAGTACTTC. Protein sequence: CASSEFTSGTYEQYF.

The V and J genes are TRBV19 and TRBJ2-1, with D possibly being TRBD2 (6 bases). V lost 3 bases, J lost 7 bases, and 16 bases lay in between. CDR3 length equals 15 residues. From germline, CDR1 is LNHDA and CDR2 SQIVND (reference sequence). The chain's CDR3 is CASSILTGVGNEQFF. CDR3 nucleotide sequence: TGTGCCAGTAGTATCTTGACGGGAGTCGGAAATGAGCAGTTCTTC.

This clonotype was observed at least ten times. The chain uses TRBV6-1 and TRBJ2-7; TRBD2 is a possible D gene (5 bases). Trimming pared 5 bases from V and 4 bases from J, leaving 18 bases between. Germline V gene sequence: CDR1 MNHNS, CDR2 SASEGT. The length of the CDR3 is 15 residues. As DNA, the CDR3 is TGTGCCAGCAGTTACGTGGACCCGGCGGGTTACGAGCAGTACTTC. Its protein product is CASSYVDPAGYEQYF.

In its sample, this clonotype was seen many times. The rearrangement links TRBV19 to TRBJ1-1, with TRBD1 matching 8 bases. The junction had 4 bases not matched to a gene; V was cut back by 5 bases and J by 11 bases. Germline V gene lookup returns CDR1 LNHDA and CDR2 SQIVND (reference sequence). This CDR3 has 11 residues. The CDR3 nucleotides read TGTGCCAGTAGTGCGACAGGGGCCGCTTTCTTT. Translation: CASSATGAAFF. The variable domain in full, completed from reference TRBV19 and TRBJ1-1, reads DGGITQSPKYLFRKEGQNVTLSCEQNLNHDAMYWYRQDPGQGLRLIYYSQIVNDFQKGDIAEGYSVSREKKESFPLTVTSAQKNPTAFYLCASSATGAAFFGQGTRLTVV.

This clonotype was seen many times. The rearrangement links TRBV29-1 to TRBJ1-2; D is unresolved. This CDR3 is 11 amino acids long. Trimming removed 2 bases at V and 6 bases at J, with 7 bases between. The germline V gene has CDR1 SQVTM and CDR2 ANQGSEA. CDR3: CSVEWDHGYTF. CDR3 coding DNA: TGCAGCGTTGAATGGGATCATGGCTACACCTTC.

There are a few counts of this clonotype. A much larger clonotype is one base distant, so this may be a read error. The DNA for the CDR3 is TGTGCCTGGAGTGTACGGAGTGCCACTGAAGCTTCCTTT. Translating it yields CAWSVRSATEASF. This chain links TRBV30 with TRBJ1-1; unclear D gene. Germline lookup yields CDR1 GTSNPN and CDR2 SVGIG (reference sequence). There are 13 residues in the CDR3.

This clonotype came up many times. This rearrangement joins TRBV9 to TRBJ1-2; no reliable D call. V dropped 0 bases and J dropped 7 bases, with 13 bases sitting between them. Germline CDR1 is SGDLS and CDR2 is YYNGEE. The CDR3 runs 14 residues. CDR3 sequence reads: CASSVDGSVGGYTF. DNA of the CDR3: TGTGCCAGCAGCGTAGATGGGAGCGTGGGTGGCTACACCTTC.

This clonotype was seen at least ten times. CDR3: CASSQGELAGVRETQYF. In DNA form, the CDR3 reads TGTGCCAGCAGCCAAGGTGAACTAGCGGGAGTCCGGGAGACCCAGTACTTC. The chain has TRBV3-1 and TRBJ2-5; 11 bases line up with TRBD2. Germline CDR1 LGHDT, CDR2 YNNKEL (reference sequence). CDR3 size: 17 residues. V was pared by 1 base and J by 5 bases, with 9 bases of the junction left unmatched.

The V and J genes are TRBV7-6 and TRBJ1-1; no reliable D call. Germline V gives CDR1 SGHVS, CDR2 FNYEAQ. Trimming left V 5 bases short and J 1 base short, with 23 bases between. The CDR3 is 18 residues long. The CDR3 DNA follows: TGTGCCAGCAGCCCCAGAATCCCCGTGGCGCGGGGGAACACTGAAGCTTTCTTT. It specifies CASSPRIPVARGNTEAFF.